The following is a T cell receptor (beta chain) sequence with its context. The data stem from a study of shared clonotypes between healthy human individuals. This CDR3 contains 13 residues. Looked up from germline, CDR1 is SGHNT and CDR2 is YENEEA. Deletions cut 2 bases from V and 2 bases from J, with 6 bases between. The table came from immunoSEQ multiplex PCR; TCRdb's copy has only in-frame clones and leaves some out. The table lists 2 million to 3 million clones, approximately 94% of them singletons, with around 0.4% in the top ten. The sequence came from a man aged 18-30 years in good health. Some clones in this sample may be carry-over from other donors' samples. Sequenced sample: naive CD4+ T cells from PBMCs. Subset noted: CD45RA+ positively selected. The V gene is TRBV11-3, the J gene TRBJ2-5; D gene uncertain. DNA for the CDR3: TGTGCCAGCAGCTTAAGTCGGCAAGAGACCCAGTACTTC. Translated: CASSLSRQETQYF.